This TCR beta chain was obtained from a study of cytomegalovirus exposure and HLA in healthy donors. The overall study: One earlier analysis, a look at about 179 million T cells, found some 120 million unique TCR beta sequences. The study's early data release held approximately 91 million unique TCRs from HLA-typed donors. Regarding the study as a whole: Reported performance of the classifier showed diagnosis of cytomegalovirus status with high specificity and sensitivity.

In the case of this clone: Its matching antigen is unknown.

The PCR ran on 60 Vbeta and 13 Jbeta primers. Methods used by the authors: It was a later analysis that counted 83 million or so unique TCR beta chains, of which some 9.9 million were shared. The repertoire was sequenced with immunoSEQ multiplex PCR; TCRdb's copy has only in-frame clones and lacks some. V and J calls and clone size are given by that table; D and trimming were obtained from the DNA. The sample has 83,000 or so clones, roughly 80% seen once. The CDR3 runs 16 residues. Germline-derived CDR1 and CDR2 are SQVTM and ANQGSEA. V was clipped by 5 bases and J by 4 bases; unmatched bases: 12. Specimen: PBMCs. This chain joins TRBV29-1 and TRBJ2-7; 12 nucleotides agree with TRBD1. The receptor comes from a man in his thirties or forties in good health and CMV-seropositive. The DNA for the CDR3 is TGCAGCGTTTCCGAGTTGCCGGGACAGGGGGCTTACGAGCAGTACTTC. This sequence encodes CSVSELPGQGAYEQYF.